The clone carrying this T cell receptor (beta chain) was seen only a few times. Its specificity is not known. The identical CDR3 is also encoded by other nucleotide sequences in the sample. V gave up 6 bases and J gave up 6 bases; unmatched junction bases: 5. The germline CDR1 and CDR2 sequences are LNHDA and SQIVND (reference sequence). The CDR3 spans 14 residues. This record comes from a study of cytomegalovirus exposure and HLA in healthy donors. Across the whole study: There were 100 million to 130 million unique TCR beta sequences, drawn from some 180 million T cells, in an earlier analysis.

Researchers ran the PCR with 60 Vbeta and 13 Jbeta primers. Sequencing was performed with immunoSEQ multiplex PCR; in TCRdb, only in-frame clones are kept and a portion is missing. This table holds 70,000 to 75,000 clones, 72% found once. Overall study results and limits: Cytomegalovirus-associated status was assigned to 150 or so TCR beta chains.

In nominal health when sampled, donors likely had unrecorded immune exposures nonetheless. The sequenced sample was PBMCs. This receptor was identified in a woman in her forties in good health and CMV-seropositive. This sequence joins TRBV19 and TRBJ1-4; TRBD1 matches 9 bases. In DNA form, the CDR3 reads TGTGCCAGTAGCATGGGACAGGGAGATGAAAAACTGTTTTTT. It codes for CASSMGQGDEKLFF.